The clone carrying this TCR beta chain was detected many times. Germline-derived CDR1 and CDR2 are ENHRY and SYGVKD. The V end was cut by 0 bases, the J end by 0 bases, with 12 bases between. The CDR3 runs to 17 residues. Libraries of TCR beta came from iRepertoire HTBI primers plus Arm-PCR of CDR3 regions. How the authors handled the data: Segment identification across samples yielded around 64 TRBV and 14 to 15 TRBJ segments. TCRdb fed the multiplex PCR reads into MiXCR, producing one record per CDR3 protein. The V and J calls, along with clone size, are taken from TCRdb and not from the paper's own processing. The data contain fewer than 650,000 distinct CDR3 sequences, approximately 15% of them singletons. This sample was included in a study of regulatory T cells in long-lasting Graves disease. As for time point: newly diagnosed GD, antithyroid drugs for less than 3 months. Generation of the TCR library employed RNA extracted from PBMCs.

These data were likewise used in another study, on T cells in Graves' hyperthyroidism and ophthalmopathy. That source adds: Lactation, pregnancy, other autoimmune disease or uncontrolled infection led to exclusion of patients. HTBI primers were employed in a first-round RT-PCR of the TCR CDR3.

This specimen was peripheral blood mononuclear cells (PBMCs), taken at new diagnosis, from a patient treated with antithyroid drugs. V gene TRBV10-3 combines with J gene TRBJ1-5, with a possible D match to TRBD1 (6 bases). The sequence derives from a woman under 40 with Graves disease. The CDR3 DNA reads TGTGCCATCAGTGAGTCGTCAGGGGCGGATAGCAATCAGCCCCAGCATTTT. Residues: CAISESSGADSNQPQHF.